This T cell receptor beta chain emerged from a study of T cell responses to AZD1222 COVID-19 vaccine. Study-wide context: The study pooled second doses at about 4 or about 12 weeks.

Study results and limitations: There were vaccine-associated CD4 TCRs across spike, dominant at 160-218 and 743-854.

Comment on this clone: Its target is not known.

Sequencing was performed with immunoSEQ multiplex PCR; in TCRdb, only in-frame clones are kept and a portion is missing. The sample lists roughly 130,000 clones, around 90% occurring once. This CDR3 contains 11 residues. CDR1 is SEHNR, CDR2 FQNEAQ, per germline (reference sequence). Between the trimmed V and J ends, which lost 3 bases and 7 bases, there was a span of 7 bases. The TCR comes from an adult in good health. The sequencing here drew on peripheral blood, taken on day 0 of AZD1222 vaccination. This rearrangement joins TRBV7-9 to TRBJ2-7; no firm D call. CDR3 amino acids: CASSFTAEQYF. In DNA, the CDR3 is TGTGCCAGCAGCTTCACCGCTGAGCAGTACTTC.